This T cell receptor beta chain was documented in a study of CD8 T cells in Susac syndrome. After extraction with the RNeasy kit, roughly 0.45 to 1 ug of the RNA was reverse transcribed using random hexamers. TCRdb recomputed calls from the immunoSEQ multiplex PCR reads with MiXCR, one row per CDR3 protein. The sample includes 300,000 to 350,000 distinct CDR3 sequences, roughly nine tenths of them seen just once. The V and J ends lost 6 bases and 0 bases respectively, with 12 bases between them. In germline, CDR1 is GTSNPN, CDR2 SVGIG (reference sequence). The CDR3 runs 13 residues. This chain uses TRBV30 with TRBJ2-7; no definite D call. Source material: CD4+ T cells from PBMCs. The TCR sequence derives from a human donor with multiple sclerosis. The chain's CDR3 is CACLRGNSYEQYF. CDR3 DNA: TGTGCCTGCCTCAGAGGAAACTCCTACGAGCAGTACTTC. The full variable domain, its missing parts supplied by reference TRBV30 and TRBJ2-7, is SQTIHQWPATLVQPVGSPLSLECTVEGTSNPNLYWYRQAAGRGLQLLFYSVGIGQISSEVPQNLSASRPQDRQFILSSKKLLLSDSGFYLCACLRGNSYEQYFGPGTRLTVT.